This T cell receptor beta chain was recovered during a study of T cell responses to AZD1222 COVID-19 vaccine. About the study: Pooling covered second doses at about 4 or about 12 weeks.

The table came from immunoSEQ multiplex PCR; TCRdb's copy has only in-frame clones and leaves some out. The table lists around 160,000 clones, about 90% of them singletons. Germline CDR1 and CDR2: LNHDA and SQIVND (reference sequence). This CDR3 comprises 16 residues. V was trimmed by 5 bases and J by 5 bases, leaving 21 bases between them. This receptor was identified in an adult in good health. This chain joins TRBV19 and TRBJ1-2, with TRBD1 as a possible D gene (5 bases). The sequenced sample was peripheral blood, obtained on day 0 of AZD1222 vaccination. The CDR3 DNA follows: TGTGCCAGTAGTCTCCTCGATCGAAGGGACCATTATGGCTACACCTTC. Its protein is CASSLLDRRDHYGYTF. Full variable domain (remainder filled in from reference TRBV19 and TRBJ1-2): DGGITQSPKYLFRKEGQNVTLSCEQNLNHDAMYWYRQDPGQGLRLIYYSQIVNDFQKGDIAEGYSVSREKKESFPLTVTSAQKNPTAFYLCASSLLDRRDHYGYTFGSGTRLTVV.